The rows below give T cell receptor beta chains drawn from one sample of a study of blood T cell repertoires in COVID-19. TCRdb's copy holds only in-frame clones and misses some; the assay was immunoSEQ multiplex PCR. The profile shows over 120,000 clones, 84% of them singletons. Sequences were obtained from peripheral blood. These receptors were taken from a human donor in a cohort sampled during active COVID-19. The CDR3 runs from the conserved cysteine through the conserved F or W. Each record gives: clone size, V gene, D gene, J gene, CDR3 protein, CDR3 DNA. A D gene is named only where the DNA matches it firmly. The listing skips clone size in some rows; elsewhere it reads once, few, many or a size class.

>once|TRBV27|-|TRBJ2-1
CASSTRGYGTPYNEQFF
TGTGCCAGCAGTACCCGTGGGTACGGGACACCTTACAATGAGCAGTTCTTC
>-|TRBV19|TRBD1|TRBJ1-2
CASRTGDLGSYGYTF
TGTGCCAGTAGGACAGGGGACCTCGGATCCTATGGCTACACCTTC
>-|TRBV5-1|TRBD2|TRBJ2-1
CASSLAGTSGYNEQFF
TGCGCCAGCAGCTTGGCCGGGACTAGCGGCTACAATGAGCAGTTCTTC
>-|TRBV19|-|TRBJ1-1
CASRPQGMSTEAFF
TGTGCCAGTAGACCACAGGGCATGAGCACTGAAGCTTTCTTT
>-|TRBV30|-|TRBJ2-1
CAWESGSYNEQFF
TGTGCCTGGGAGTCGGGTTCCTACAATGAGCAGTTCTTC
>-|TRBV29-1|TRBD2|TRBJ2-2
CSAARLAGDTGELFF
TGCAGCGCCGCTAGGCTAGCGGGAGACACCGGGGAGCTGTTTTTT
>-|TRBV6-4|-|TRBJ2-6
CASSDSYRSGANVLTF
TGTGCCAGCAGTGACTCTTACAGGTCTGGGGCCAACGTCCTGACTTTC
>-|TRBV5-4|TRBD1|TRBJ1-1
CASSVSQGENTEAFF
TGTGCCAGCAGCGTCTCTCAGGGGGAGAACACTGAAGCTTTCTTT
>-|TRBV19|TRBD2|TRBJ2-1
CASRTSGIEQFF
TGTGCCAGTAGGACTAGCGGGATTGAGCAGTTCTTC
>-|TRBV2|-|TRBJ2-5
CASTFGETQYF
TGTGCCAGCACGTTCGGAGAGACCCAGTACTTC